This T cell receptor beta chain is from a study of OX40 agonist ivuxolimab in advanced cancers. Libraries were prepared by immunoSEQ multiplex PCR; TCRdb keeps only in-frame clonotypes and omits some of them. The sample lists more than 65,000 clones; 85% to 95% were seen once. Losses at the gene ends were 5 bases for V and 3 bases for J; bases not matched to a gene: 3. CDR3 length: 15 amino acids. Germline values: CDR1 LNHDA, CDR2 SQIVND (reference sequence). This chain joins TRBV19 and TRBJ2-3; TRBD2 agrees at 12 bases. The sequencing here drew on CD4+ or CD8+ T cells sorted from blood, taken in a trial of the OX40 agonist ivuxolimab. The clonotype originates from an adult with an advanced solid tumor such as melanoma, head and neck, liver or kidney cancer. CDR3: CASSSGTSGTDTQYF. The CDR3 bases are TGTGCCAGTAGTTCTGGGACTAGCGGGACAGATACGCAGTATTTT.